Listed below are T cell receptor beta chains from one sample, sequenced in a study of beta chain features in type 1 diabetes. Profiling relied on immunoSEQ multiplex PCR, and the TCRdb table lists in-frame clones only, not all of them. This table has 250,000 to 350,000 clones, 13% to 15% appearing once. The sequencing input was naive CD4+ T cells from blood. These receptors came from a man aged 25-40 years with type 1 diabetes. Both conserved end residues are part of each CDR3. The D gene is left open where the match is weak. Clone size is not always given. Where it is, it says once, few, many or a class for expanded clones.

clone_size: few; j_call: TRBJ1-1; d_call: -; v_call: TRBV6-4; cdr3_nt: TGTGCCAGCCAGGGAACGGGCACTGAAGCTTTCTTT; cdr3_aa: CASQGTGTEAFF
clone_size: few; j_call: TRBJ2-7; d_call: TRBD1; v_call: TRBV7-9; cdr3_nt: TGTGCCAGCAGCTTGACGGACAGGAGCTACGAGCAGTACTTC; cdr3_aa: CASSLTDRSYEQYF
clone_size: few; j_call: TRBJ1-2; d_call: -; v_call: TRBV9; cdr3_nt: TGTGCCAGCAGCGTAGGAGGCGGCCTAAATGTCTATGGCTACACCTTC; cdr3_aa: CASSVGGGLNVYGYTF
clone_size: -; j_call: TRBJ1-3; d_call: -; v_call: TRBV7-9; cdr3_nt: TGTGCCAGCGCATTCCTTGGACAGTCTGGAAACACCATATATTTT; cdr3_aa: CASAFLGQSGNTIYF
clone_size: -; j_call: TRBJ2-5; d_call: TRBD2; v_call: TRBV19; cdr3_nt: TGTGCCAGTAGAGCCGGGACTAGCGGGACAGAGACCCAGTACTTC; cdr3_aa: CASRAGTSGTETQYF
clone_size: few; j_call: TRBJ1-1; d_call: -; v_call: TRBV5-1; cdr3_nt: TGCGCCAGCAGCTTCGCCATGAGGGACACGAACACTGAAGCTTTCTTT; cdr3_aa: CASSFAMRDTNTEAFF
clone_size: few; j_call: TRBJ2-1; d_call: TRBD2; v_call: TRBV5-1; cdr3_nt: TGCGCCAGCAGCTTGCTACCCGGGACTAGCCTTTCCTACAATGAGCAGTTCTTC; cdr3_aa: CASSLLPGTSLSYNEQFF
clone_size: -; j_call: TRBJ2-7; d_call: TRBD1; v_call: TRBV23-1; cdr3_nt: TGCGCCAGCAGTCACCGACAGGGGCACTACTACGAGCAGTACTTC; cdr3_aa: CASSHRQGHYYEQYF
clone_size: -; j_call: TRBJ2-3; d_call: TRBD2; v_call: TRBV5-1; cdr3_nt: TGCGCCAGCAGCTCCGCCGGGACTAGCTTCACAGATACGCAGTATTTT; cdr3_aa: CASSSAGTSFTDTQYF
clone_size: -; j_call: TRBJ1-3; d_call: TRBD1; v_call: TRBV2; cdr3_nt: TGTGCCAGCAGTTACCGACAGGGTGATATAGGAAGAAACACCATATATTTT; cdr3_aa: CASSYRQGDIGRNTIYF
clone_size: -; j_call: TRBJ2-7; d_call: -; v_call: TRBV28; cdr3_nt: TGTGCCAGCGCGGACGGCCGGGATCCGTACGAGCAGTACTTC; cdr3_aa: CASADGRDPYEQYF
clone_size: -; j_call: TRBJ2-1; d_call: -; v_call: TRBV5-8; cdr3_nt: TGTGCCAGCAGCCCCCGACTGAAAGCGGGCCACAATGAGCAGTTCTTC; cdr3_aa: CASSPRLKAGHNEQFF
clone_size: -; j_call: TRBJ2-1; d_call: TRBD2; v_call: TRBV5-1; cdr3_nt: TGCGCCAGCAGCCCACTAGCGGGAGCCTACAATGAGCAGTTCTTC; cdr3_aa: CASSPLAGAYNEQFF
clone_size: -; j_call: TRBJ2-1; d_call: -; v_call: TRBV5-6; cdr3_nt: TGTGCCAGCAGCTTTAGATTGCAGGGCTACAATGAGCAGTTCTTC; cdr3_aa: CASSFRLQGYNEQFF
clone_size: -; j_call: TRBJ2-7; d_call: -; v_call: TRBV15; cdr3_nt: TGTGCCACCAGCAGAGAGTTGACGGGAATTAGCTCCTACGAGCAGTACTTC; cdr3_aa: CATSRELTGISSYEQYF
clone_size: -; j_call: TRBJ2-3; d_call: TRBD2; v_call: TRBV25-1; cdr3_nt: TGTGCCAGCAGTGTAGCGGGGAGCACAGATACGCAGTATTTT; cdr3_aa: CASSVAGSTDTQYF
clone_size: few; j_call: TRBJ2-3; d_call: TRBD2; v_call: TRBV28; cdr3_nt: TGTGCCAGCAGTTTAGTGGGACTAGCGGGAGCCGAAGATACGCAGTATTTT; cdr3_aa: CASSLVGLAGAEDTQYF
clone_size: few; j_call: TRBJ2-1; d_call: -; v_call: TRBV25-1; cdr3_nt: TGTGCCAGCAGTGGGGGAGTCGGGAAGTTCTTC; cdr3_aa: CASSGGVGKFF
clone_size: -; j_call: TRBJ2-1; d_call: TRBD2; v_call: TRBV9; cdr3_nt: TGTGCCAGCAGCGCGACTAGCGGGAGTTACAATGAGCAGTTCTTC; cdr3_aa: CASSATSGSYNEQFF
clone_size: few; j_call: TRBJ1-2; d_call: TRBD1; v_call: TRBV5-4; cdr3_nt: TGTGCCAGCAGCTTGGGGTTGGGACAGGGGTCTTTTGGCTACACCTTC; cdr3_aa: CASSLGLGQGSFGYTF
clone_size: few; j_call: TRBJ2-7; d_call: -; v_call: TRBV7-9; cdr3_nt: TGTGCCAGCAGCTTGGCCCAGTACTTC; cdr3_aa: CASSLAQYF
clone_size: -; j_call: TRBJ2-6; d_call: TRBD1; v_call: TRBV19; cdr3_nt: TGTGCCAGTAGAACCACAGGGGGCGCTGGGGCCAACGTCCTGACTTTC; cdr3_aa: CASRTTGGAGANVLTF
clone_size: -; j_call: TRBJ1-4; d_call: TRBD1; v_call: TRBV28; cdr3_nt: TGTGCCAGCAGTAGACAGGGGGCGCGGGTTGAAAAACTGTTTTTT; cdr3_aa: CASSRQGARVEKLFF
clone_size: -; j_call: TRBJ2-1; d_call: -; v_call: TRBV7-9; cdr3_nt: TGTGCCAGCAGCTTACGTCTAGCGAAGAGCTCCTACAATGAGCAGTTCTTC; cdr3_aa: CASSLRLAKSSYNEQFF
clone_size: -; j_call: TRBJ1-1; d_call: -; v_call: TRBV14; cdr3_nt: TGTGCCAGCAGCCAACGTTTCAGGACTGAAGCTTTCTTT; cdr3_aa: CASSQRFRTEAFF
clone_size: few; j_call: TRBJ2-1; d_call: -; v_call: TRBV7-9; cdr3_nt: TGTGCCAGCAGCGTTGGGAGTCTAGCACTCTACAATGAGCAGTTCTTC; cdr3_aa: CASSVGSLALYNEQFF
clone_size: -; j_call: TRBJ2-1; d_call: -; v_call: TRBV7-2; cdr3_nt: TGTGCCAGCAGCTTAGTTGGGGCAGGGAATGAGCAGTTCTTC; cdr3_aa: CASSLVGAGNEQFF
clone_size: -; j_call: TRBJ1-5; d_call: TRBD1; v_call: TRBV2; cdr3_nt: TGTGCCAGCGATTCACAGGGGGCAAGCAATCAGCCCCAGCATTTT; cdr3_aa: CASDSQGASNQPQHF
clone_size: few; j_call: TRBJ1-2; d_call: -; v_call: TRBV27; cdr3_nt: TGTGCCAGCAGCTTGGGGAGGCCGGCTAACTATGGCTACACCTTC; cdr3_aa: CASSLGRPANYGYTF
clone_size: many; j_call: TRBJ2-4; d_call: -; v_call: TRBV14; cdr3_nt: TGTGCCAGCAGCCTGGCAGTGAAAAACATTCAGTACTTC; cdr3_aa: CASSLAVKNIQYF
clone_size: few; j_call: TRBJ2-1; d_call: TRBD1; v_call: TRBV23-1; cdr3_nt: TGCGCCAGCAGTCAAGTAAGGGGACAGAGACACAATGAGCAGTTCTTC; cdr3_aa: CASSQVRGQRHNEQFF
clone_size: -; j_call: TRBJ1-2; d_call: -; v_call: TRBV30; cdr3_nt: TGTGCCTGGATGGAGGGGCCGATTGACTATGGCTACACCTTC; cdr3_aa: CAWMEGPIDYGYTF
clone_size: few; j_call: TRBJ2-7; d_call: -; v_call: TRBV27; cdr3_nt: TGTGCCAGCCGGGACAACTCCTACGAGCAGTACTTC; cdr3_aa: CASRDNSYEQYF
clone_size: -; j_call: TRBJ2-4; d_call: TRBD1; v_call: TRBV4-3; cdr3_nt: TGCGCCAGCAGCCAGGTGAACCACAGGGGGCCGTCGGTACTACTAGCCAAAAACATTCAGTACTTC; cdr3_aa: CASSQVNHRGPSVLLAKNIQYF
clone_size: -; j_call: TRBJ2-2; d_call: TRBD2; v_call: TRBV9; cdr3_nt: TGTGCCAGCAGCGTATCACTAGCGGGAGGGCCCGGGGAGCTGTTTTTT; cdr3_aa: CASSVSLAGGPGELFF
clone_size: few; j_call: TRBJ2-5; d_call: TRBD1; v_call: TRBV11-2; cdr3_nt: TGTGCCAGCAGCTTTGCAGGGGGAGAGACCCAGTACTTC; cdr3_aa: CASSFAGGETQYF
clone_size: -; j_call: TRBJ2-5; d_call: TRBD1; v_call: TRBV11-1; cdr3_nt: TGTGCCAGCACCTCCGGGACAGGGTATGAGACCCAGTACTTC; cdr3_aa: CASTSGTGYETQYF
clone_size: few; j_call: TRBJ2-1; d_call: TRBD2; v_call: TRBV28; cdr3_nt: TGTGCCAGCAGTTTATCGACTAGCGGGCCACTCGAGCAGTTCTTC; cdr3_aa: CASSLSTSGPLEQFF
clone_size: -; j_call: TRBJ2-7; d_call: -; v_call: TRBV28; cdr3_nt: TGTGCCAGCAGCCTGATAAGCAACGAGCAGTACTTC; cdr3_aa: CASSLISNEQYF
clone_size: few; j_call: TRBJ1-2; d_call: -; v_call: TRBV7-9; cdr3_nt: TGTGCCAGCAGCCCCCGCGGGAGGTATGGCTACACCTTC; cdr3_aa: CASSPRGRYGYTF
clone_size: few; j_call: TRBJ1-1; d_call: TRBD1; v_call: TRBV6-1; cdr3_nt: TGTGCCAGCAGTACCTTTCAAGGGACAGAGACTGAAGCTTTCTTT; cdr3_aa: CASSTFQGTETEAFF
clone_size: few; j_call: TRBJ1-1; d_call: -; v_call: TRBV5-1; cdr3_nt: TGCGCCAGCAGCTTGGGAGGTTCGAACACTGAAGCTTTCTTT; cdr3_aa: CASSLGGSNTEAFF
clone_size: -; j_call: TRBJ1-4; d_call: TRBD1; v_call: TRBV5-1; cdr3_nt: TGCGCCAGCAGCCATACGACAGGGGAAGGCGAAAAACTGTTTTTT; cdr3_aa: CASSHTTGEGEKLFF
clone_size: -; j_call: TRBJ2-2; d_call: TRBD1; v_call: TRBV7-9; cdr3_nt: TGTGCCAGCAGCGGACTGGACAGGACGAACACCGGGGAGCTGTTTTTT; cdr3_aa: CASSGLDRTNTGELFF
clone_size: -; j_call: TRBJ2-1; d_call: TRBD1; v_call: TRBV28; cdr3_nt: TGTGCCAGCAGTTTCCAGGACAGGGGGTTCTTC; cdr3_aa: CASSFQDRGFF